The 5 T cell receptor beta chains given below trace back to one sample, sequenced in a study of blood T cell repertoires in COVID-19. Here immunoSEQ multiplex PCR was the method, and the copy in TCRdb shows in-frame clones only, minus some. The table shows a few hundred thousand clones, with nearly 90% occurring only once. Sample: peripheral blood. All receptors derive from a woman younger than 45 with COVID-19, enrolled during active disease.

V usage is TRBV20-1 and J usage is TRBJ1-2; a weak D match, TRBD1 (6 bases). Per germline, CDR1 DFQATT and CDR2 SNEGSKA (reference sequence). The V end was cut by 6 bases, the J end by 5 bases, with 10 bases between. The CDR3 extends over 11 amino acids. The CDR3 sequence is CSAPDSYGYTF. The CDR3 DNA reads TGCAGTGCGCCGGACAGTTATGGCTACACCTTC.

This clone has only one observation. The CDR3 bases are TGTGCTGTTGGGCAGGGGAGCCAAAATGAAAAACTGTTTTTT. It codes for CAVGQGSQNEKLFF. The rearrangement uses TRBV28 and TRBJ1-4; D is possibly TRBD1 (6 bases). Germline V gene sequence: CDR1 MDHEN, CDR2 SYDVKM. This CDR3 region has 14 residues.

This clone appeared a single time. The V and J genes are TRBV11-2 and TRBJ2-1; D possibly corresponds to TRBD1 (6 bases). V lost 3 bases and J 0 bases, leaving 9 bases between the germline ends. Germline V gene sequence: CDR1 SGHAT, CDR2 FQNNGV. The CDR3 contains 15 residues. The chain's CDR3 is CASSFGTSSYNEQFF. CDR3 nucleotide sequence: TGTGCCAGCAGCTTCGGGACAAGCTCCTACAATGAGCAGTTCTTC.

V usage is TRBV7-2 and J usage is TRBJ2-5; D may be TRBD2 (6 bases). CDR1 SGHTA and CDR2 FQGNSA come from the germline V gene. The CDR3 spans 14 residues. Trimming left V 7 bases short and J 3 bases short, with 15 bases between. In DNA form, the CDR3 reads TGTGCCAGCACCCGAATCGGGAGTAAAGAGACCCAGTACTTC. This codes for CASTRIGSKETQYF. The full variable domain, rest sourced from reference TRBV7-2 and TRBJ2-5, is GAGVSQSPSNKVTEKGKDVELRCDPISGHTALYWYRQSLGQGLEFLIYFQGNSAPDKSGLPSDRFSAERTGGSVSTLTIQRTQQEDSAVYLCASTRIGSKETQYFGPGTRLLVL.

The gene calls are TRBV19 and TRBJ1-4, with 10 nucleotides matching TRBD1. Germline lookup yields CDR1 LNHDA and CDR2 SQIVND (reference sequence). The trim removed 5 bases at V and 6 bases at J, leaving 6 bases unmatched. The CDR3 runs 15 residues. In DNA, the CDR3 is TGTGCCAGTAGTGGGGCGGGGACAGGGGATGAAAAACTGTTTTTT. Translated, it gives CASSGAGTGDEKLFF.